Below, one TCR beta chain is given with its context. The time point here: cycle 4 day 1 (C4D1), after 6 weeks of nivolumab. Every single patient, without exception, relapsed after autologous stem cell transplantation, and brentuximab vedotin exposure varied. This table comes from immunoSEQ multiplex PCR, and its TCRdb copy is limited to in-frame clones, with some not included. The table records 100,000 or so clones, approximately 89% of them present only once. This specimen comes from a study of PD-1 blockade in classical Hodgkin lymphoma. Germline CDR1 SGHRS, CDR2 YFSETQ. The V gene lost 4 bases and the J gene lost 1 base, with 11 bases spanning the gap. The CDR3 loop spans 14 amino acids.

The origin of this receptor is a human donor with classical Hodgkin lymphoma. The rearrangement links TRBV5-1 to TRBJ1-2; TRBD1 is a possible D gene (6 bases). This specimen consisted of peripheral blood mononuclear cells (PBMCs), obtained before the fourth cycle of nivolumab. CDR3 amino acids: CASSPGQSNYGYTF. The CDR3 DNA follows: TGCGCCAGCAGCCCCGGACAGAGTAACTATGGCTACACCTTC.